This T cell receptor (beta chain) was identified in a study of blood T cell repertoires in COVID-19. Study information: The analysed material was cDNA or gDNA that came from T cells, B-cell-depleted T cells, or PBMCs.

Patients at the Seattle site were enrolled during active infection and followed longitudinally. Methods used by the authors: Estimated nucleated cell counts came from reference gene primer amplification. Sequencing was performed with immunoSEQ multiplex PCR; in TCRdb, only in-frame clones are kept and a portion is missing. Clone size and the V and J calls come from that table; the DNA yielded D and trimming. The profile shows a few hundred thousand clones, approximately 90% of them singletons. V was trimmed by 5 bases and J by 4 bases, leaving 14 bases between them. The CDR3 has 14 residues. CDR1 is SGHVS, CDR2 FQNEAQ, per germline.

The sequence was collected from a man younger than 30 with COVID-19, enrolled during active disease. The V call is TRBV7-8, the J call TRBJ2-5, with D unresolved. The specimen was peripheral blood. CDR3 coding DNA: TGTGCCAGCAGCCTACACTACTCGACAGAGACCCAGTACTTC. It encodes CASSLHYSTETQYF.